The 2 T cell receptor beta chains listed next were all sequenced from one sample in a study of persistence of HIV-infected CD4 T cells. Cells were stimulated with overlapping HIV-1 Gag 15-mer peptides. CD4+ T cells upregulating both CD40 ligand and CD69 were sorted as responding cells. Their cognate antigens are unknown. Sequencing used immunoSEQ version 4 in survey mode. Here immunoSEQ multiplex PCR was the method, and the copy in TCRdb shows in-frame clones only, minus some. The data hold tens of thousands of clones, with 70% observed a single time. The source material was CD4+ T cells sorted from PBMCs after approximately 18-hour stimulation, sampled from a patient who received antiretroviral therapy. Receptors originate from an adult man with HIV who was CMV-seropositive.

This clone was detected once. The V and J genes are TRBV6-1 and TRBJ1-1; tentatively, D is TRBD1 (5 bases). The V end lost 0 bases, the J end lost 3 bases, and 11 bases lay between the germline ends. The CDR3 totals 15 residues. The germline V gene has CDR1 MNHNS and CDR2 SASEGT. CDR3 region: CASSEAFQGDTEAFF. As DNA, the CDR3 is TGTGCCAGCAGTGAAGCATTTCAAGGGGACACTGAAGCTTTCTTT.

V gene TRBV7-3 combines with J gene TRBJ2-3, with a tentative D call TRBD2 (5 bases). The CDR3 totals 14 residues. The ends were cut back, 3 bases at V and 4 bases at J, with 11 bases in the middle. Germline CDR1 and CDR2: SGHTA and FQGTGA. CDR3 in DNA: TGTGCCAGCAGCTTTAAAGGGAGCTCAGATACGCAGTATTTT. Translated, it gives CASSFKGSSDTQYF.